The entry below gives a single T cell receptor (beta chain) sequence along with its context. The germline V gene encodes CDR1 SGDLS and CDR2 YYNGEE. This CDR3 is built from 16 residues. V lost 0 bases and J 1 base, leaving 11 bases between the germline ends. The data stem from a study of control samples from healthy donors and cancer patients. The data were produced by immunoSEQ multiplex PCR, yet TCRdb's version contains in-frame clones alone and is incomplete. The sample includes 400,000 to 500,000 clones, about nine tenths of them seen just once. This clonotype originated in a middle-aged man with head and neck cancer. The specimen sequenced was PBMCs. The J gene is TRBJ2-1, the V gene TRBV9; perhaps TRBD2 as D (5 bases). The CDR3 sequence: CASSVGWRRSYNEQFF. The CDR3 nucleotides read TGTGCCAGCAGCGTAGGTTGGAGGAGATCCTACAATGAGCAGTTCTTC.